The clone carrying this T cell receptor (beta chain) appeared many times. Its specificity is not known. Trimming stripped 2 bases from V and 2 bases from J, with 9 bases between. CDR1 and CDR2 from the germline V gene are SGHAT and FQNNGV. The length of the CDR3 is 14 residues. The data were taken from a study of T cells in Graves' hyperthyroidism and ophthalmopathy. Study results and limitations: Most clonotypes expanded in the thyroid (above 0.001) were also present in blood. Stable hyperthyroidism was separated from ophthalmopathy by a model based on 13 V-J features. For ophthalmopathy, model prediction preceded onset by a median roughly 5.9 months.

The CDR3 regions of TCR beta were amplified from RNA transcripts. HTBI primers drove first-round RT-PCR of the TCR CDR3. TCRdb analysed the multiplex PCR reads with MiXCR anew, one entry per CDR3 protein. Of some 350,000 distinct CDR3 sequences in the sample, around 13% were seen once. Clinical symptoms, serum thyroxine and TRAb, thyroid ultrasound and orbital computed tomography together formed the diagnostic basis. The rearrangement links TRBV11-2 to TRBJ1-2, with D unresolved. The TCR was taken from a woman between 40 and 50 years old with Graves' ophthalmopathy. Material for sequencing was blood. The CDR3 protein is CASSLLGTNYGYTF. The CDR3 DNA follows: TGTGCCAGCAGCTTATTGGGCACAAACTATGGCTACACCTTC. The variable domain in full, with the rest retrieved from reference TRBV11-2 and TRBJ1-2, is EAGVAQSPRYKIIEKRQSVAFWCNPISGHATLYWYQQILGQGPKLLIQFQNNGVVDDSQLPKDRFSAERLKGVDSTLKIQPAKLEDSAVYLCASSLLGTNYGYTFGSGTRLTVV.